This T cell receptor (beta chain) was documented in a study of Ad26.COV2.S vaccination and SARS-CoV-2 variants. As to treatment: around 19 received Ad26.COV2.S at low or high dose, single or two shots; five or six received placebo; per-sample allocation not given. Samples analyzed were those drawn on day 63 after the first vaccine or placebo injection. Donor was an adult aged 18-55 years in Boston. Ad26 vector vaccine expressed Wuhan-strain SARS-CoV-2 spike. The CDR3 spans 15 residues. CDR1 SGHVS and CDR2 FQNEAQ come from the germline V gene. The V and J ends lost 5 bases and 3 bases, in that order; junction bases with no gene match: 9. Using immunoSEQ multiplex PCR, the repertoire was profiled, and TCRdb retains in-frame clones only, with some absent. The data show more than 400,000 clones, roughly 90% seen once. The study, taken as a whole, reports: Recipients given vaccine exceeded placebo recipients in spike-specific TCR breadth. Overall T cell responses may have been underestimated by the analyses of TCR breadth and depth.

In the case of this clone: Its antigen is undetermined.

This chain links TRBV7-8 with TRBJ2-7, with 8 positions matching TRBD2. This sequence originates from a person aged 18-60 years who received the Ad26.COV2.S COVID-19 vaccine or a placebo. This specimen was peripheral blood, taken in a trial of Ad26.COV2.S vaccine versus placebo. The CDR3 DNA reads as TGTGCCAGCAGCCGGCCGCGGGGGGCAATCTACGAGCAGTACTTC. Encoded protein: CASSRPRGAIYEQYF.